A selection of T cell receptor beta chains follows, all from one sample in a study of blood T cells in healthy people across ages. TCRdb processed the 5' RACE reads anew with MiXCR; each CDR3 protein has one entry. Of roughly 730,000 distinct CDR3 sequences in the sample, just over 55% were seen once. Sequencing was done on a sample of blood. The receptors were gathered from a man in his forties in good health. Both conserved end residues are part of each CDR3. The order of the fields is D gene, V gene, clone size, J gene, CDR3 protein, CDR3 DNA. A D gene is named only where the DNA matches it firmly. A row's size may be missing; if present it is once, few, many or a size class.

>NA|TRBV4-2|few|TRBJ2-2
CASSQSGQGNTGELFF
TGTGCCAGCAGCCAATCAGGTCAGGGGAACACCGGGGAGCTGTTTTTT
>NA|TRBV27|NA|TRBJ2-7
CASSPGVAYEQYF
TGTGCCAGCAGCCCAGGGGTTGCTTACGAGCAGTACTTC
>NA|TRBV29-1|few|TRBJ2-5
CSAAGTPRETQYF
TGCAGCGCCGCCGGGACCCCGAGGGAGACCCAGTACTTC
>NA|TRBV2|few|TRBJ2-7
CASSRLGAYEQYF
TGTGCCAGCAGCCGGTTAGGAGCTTACGAGCAGTACTTC
>NA|TRBV4-3|NA|TRBJ1-2
CASSQDLGGAVYGYTF
TGCGCCAGCAGCCAAGATTTGGGGGGGGCGGTCTATGGCTACACCTTC
>NA|TRBV6-6|NA|TRBJ2-3
CASPFRPGDTQYF
TGTGCCAGCCCTTTCCGTCCGGGAGATACGCAGTATTTT
>TRBD1|TRBV5-1|NA|TRBJ2-3
CASSLRTGRDTQYF
TGCGCCAGCAGCTTGAGGACAGGACGCGATACGCAGTATTTT
>TRBD2|TRBV27|few|TRBJ2-4
CASSSILAAFDGNIQYF
TGTGCCAGCAGTTCGATCCTAGCGGCTTTTGATGGAAACATTCAGTACTTC
>NA|TRBV5-1|NA|TRBJ2-3
CASSLLGGAHRTQLGADTQYF
TGCGCCAGCAGCTTGCTGGGTGGGGCCCACCGGACGCAACTCGGGGCAGATACGCAGTATTTT
>NA|TRBV28|NA|TRBJ1-2
CASRSPGTNYGHTF
TGTGCCAGCAGATCGCCAGGGACCAACTATGGCCACACCTTC
>NA|TRBV11-2|NA|TRBJ1-1
CASSSYPTAKGNTEAFF
TGTGCCAGCAGCTCTTACCCGACAGCCAAAGGGAACACTGAAGCTTTCTTT
>TRBD2|TRBV28|NA|TRBJ2-5
CASSRTSGVWQETQYF
TGCGCCAGCAGCCGGACTAGCGGCGTCTGGCAAGAGACCCAGTACTTC
>TRBD1|TRBV3-1|NA|TRBJ1-2
CASSPSYRGRTGYTF
TGTGCCAGCAGCCCCTCATACAGGGGGCGAACTGGCTACACCTTC
>NA|TRBV12-3/TRBV12-4|NA|TRBJ2-7
CASSLGLAGANSEQYF
TGTGCCAGCAGTTTGGGTTTGGCAGGGGCCAATTCCGAGCAGTACTTC
>TRBD1|TRBV6-6|few|TRBJ2-1
CASSYGTDNEQFF
TGTGCCAGCAGTTACGGGACAGACAATGAGCAGTTCTTC
>NA|TRBV10-3|NA|TRBJ2-1
CAISEPIRSSYNEQFF
TGTGCCATCAGCGAACCTATTAGGAGCTCCTACAATGAGCAGTTCTTC
>NA|TRBV20-1|once|TRBJ1-4
CSAREATGAGEKLFF
TGCAGTGCTAGAGAGGCGACAGGCGCGGGTGAAAAACTGTTTTTT
>TRBD1|TRBV7-2|NA|TRBJ2-7
CASSLARLLTGGLPPEQYF
TGTGCCAGCAGCTTAGCGCGTCTGCTAACAGGGGGCCTTCCGCCCGAGCAGTACTTC
>NA|TRBV6-5|few|TRBJ2-5
CASRLRVLGPQETQYF
TGTGCCAGCAGGCTCCGGGTCCTCGGCCCTCAAGAGACCCAGTACTTC
>TRBD1|TRBV15|NA|TRBJ1-1
CATSRVSGTGGTEAFF
TGTGCCACCAGCAGAGTATCCGGGACAGGGGGCACTGAAGCTTTCTTT